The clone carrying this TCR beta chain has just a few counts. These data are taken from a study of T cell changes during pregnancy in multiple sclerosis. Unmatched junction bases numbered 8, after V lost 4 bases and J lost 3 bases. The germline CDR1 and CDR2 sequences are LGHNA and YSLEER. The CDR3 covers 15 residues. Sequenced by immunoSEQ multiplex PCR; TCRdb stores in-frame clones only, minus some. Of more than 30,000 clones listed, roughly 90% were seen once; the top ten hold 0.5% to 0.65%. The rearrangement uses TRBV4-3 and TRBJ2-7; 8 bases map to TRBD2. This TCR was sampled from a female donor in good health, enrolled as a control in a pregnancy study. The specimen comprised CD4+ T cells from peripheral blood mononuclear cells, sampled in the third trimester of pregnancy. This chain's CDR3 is CASSPLSGGLYEQYF. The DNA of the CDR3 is TGCGCCAGCAGCCCCCTCAGCGGGGGACTCTACGAGCAGTACTTC.